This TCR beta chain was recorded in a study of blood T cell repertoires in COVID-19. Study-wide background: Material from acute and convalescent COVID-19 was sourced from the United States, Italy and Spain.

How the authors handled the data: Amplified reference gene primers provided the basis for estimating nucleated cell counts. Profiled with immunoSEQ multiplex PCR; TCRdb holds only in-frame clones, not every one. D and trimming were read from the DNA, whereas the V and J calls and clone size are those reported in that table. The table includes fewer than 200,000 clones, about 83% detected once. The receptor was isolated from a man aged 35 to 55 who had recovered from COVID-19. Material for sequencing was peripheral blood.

This chain's CDR3 is CASSPGVNNSPLHF. The CDR3 DNA is TGTGCCAGCAGTCCGGGAGTTAATAATTCACCCCTCCACTTT. V is TRBV27 and J is TRBJ1-6, with D unresolved. Germline V lookup: CDR1 MNHEY, CDR2 SMNVEV (reference sequence). The CDR3 has 14 amino acids. Trimming took 5 bases from V and 5 from J, leaving 10 bases between them.